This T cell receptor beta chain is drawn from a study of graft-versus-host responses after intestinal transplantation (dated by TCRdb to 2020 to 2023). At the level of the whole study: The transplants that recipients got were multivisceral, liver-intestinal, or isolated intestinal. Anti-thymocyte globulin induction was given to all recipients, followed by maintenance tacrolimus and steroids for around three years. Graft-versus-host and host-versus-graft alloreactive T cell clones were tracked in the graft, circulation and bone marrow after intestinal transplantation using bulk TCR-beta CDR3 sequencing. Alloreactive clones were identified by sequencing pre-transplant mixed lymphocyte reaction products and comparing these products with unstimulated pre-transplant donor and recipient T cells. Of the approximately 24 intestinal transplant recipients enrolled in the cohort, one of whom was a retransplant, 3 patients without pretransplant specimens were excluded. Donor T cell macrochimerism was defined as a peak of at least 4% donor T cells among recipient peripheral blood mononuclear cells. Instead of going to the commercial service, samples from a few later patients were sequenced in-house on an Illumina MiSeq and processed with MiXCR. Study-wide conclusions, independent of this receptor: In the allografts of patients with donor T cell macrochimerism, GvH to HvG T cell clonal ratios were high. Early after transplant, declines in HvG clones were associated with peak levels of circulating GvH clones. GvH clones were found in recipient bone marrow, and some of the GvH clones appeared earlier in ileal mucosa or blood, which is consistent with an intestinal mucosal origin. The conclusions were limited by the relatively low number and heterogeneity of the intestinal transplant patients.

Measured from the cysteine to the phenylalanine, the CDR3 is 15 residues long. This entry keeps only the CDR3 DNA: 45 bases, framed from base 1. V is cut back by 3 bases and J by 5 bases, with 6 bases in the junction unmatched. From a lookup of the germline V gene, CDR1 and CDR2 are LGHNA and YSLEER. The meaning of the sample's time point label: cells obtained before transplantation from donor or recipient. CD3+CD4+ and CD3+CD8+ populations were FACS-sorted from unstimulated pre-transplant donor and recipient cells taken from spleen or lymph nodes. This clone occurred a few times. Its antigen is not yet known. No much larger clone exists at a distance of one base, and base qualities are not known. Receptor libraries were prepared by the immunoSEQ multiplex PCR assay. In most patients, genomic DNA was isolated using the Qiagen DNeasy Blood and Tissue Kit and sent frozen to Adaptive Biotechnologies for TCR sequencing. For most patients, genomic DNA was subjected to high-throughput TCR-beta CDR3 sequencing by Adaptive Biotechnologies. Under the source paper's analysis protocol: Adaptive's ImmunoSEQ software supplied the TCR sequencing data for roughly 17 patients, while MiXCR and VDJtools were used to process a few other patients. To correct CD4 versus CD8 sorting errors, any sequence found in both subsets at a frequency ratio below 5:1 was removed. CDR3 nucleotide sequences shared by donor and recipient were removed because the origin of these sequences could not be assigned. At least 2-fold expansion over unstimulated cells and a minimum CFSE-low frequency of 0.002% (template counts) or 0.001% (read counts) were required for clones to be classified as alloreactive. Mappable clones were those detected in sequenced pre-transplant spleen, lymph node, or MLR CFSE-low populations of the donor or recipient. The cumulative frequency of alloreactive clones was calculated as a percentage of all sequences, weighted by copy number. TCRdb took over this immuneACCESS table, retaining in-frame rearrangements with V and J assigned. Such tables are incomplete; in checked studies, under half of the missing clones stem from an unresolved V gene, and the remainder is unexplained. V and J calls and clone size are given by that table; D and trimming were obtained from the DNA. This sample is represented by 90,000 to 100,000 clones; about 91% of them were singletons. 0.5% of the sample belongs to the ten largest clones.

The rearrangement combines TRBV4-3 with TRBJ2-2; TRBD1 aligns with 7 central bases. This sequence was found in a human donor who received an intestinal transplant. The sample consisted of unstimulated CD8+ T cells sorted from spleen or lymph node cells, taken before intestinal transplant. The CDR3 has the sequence CASSQYRGGTGELFF. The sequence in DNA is TGCGCCAGCAGCCAGTACAGGGGTGGGACCGGGGAGCTGTTTTTT.